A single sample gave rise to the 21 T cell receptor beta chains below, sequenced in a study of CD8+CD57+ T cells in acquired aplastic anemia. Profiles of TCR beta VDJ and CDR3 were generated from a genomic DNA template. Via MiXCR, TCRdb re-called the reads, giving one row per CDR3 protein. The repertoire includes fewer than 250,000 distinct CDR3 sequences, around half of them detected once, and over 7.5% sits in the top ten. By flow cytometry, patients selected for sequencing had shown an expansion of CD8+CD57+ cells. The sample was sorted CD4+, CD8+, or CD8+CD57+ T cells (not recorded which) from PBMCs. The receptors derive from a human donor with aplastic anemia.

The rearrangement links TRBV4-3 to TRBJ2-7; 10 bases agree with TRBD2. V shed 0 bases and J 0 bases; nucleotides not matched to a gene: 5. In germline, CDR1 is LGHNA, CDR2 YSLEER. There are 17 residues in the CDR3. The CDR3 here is CASSQDLPSGGSYEQYF. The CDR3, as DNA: TGCGCCAGCAGCCAAGATTTACCTAGCGGGGGCTCCTACGAGCAGTACTTC.

The CDR3 protein is CARAIGRGNTIYF. For the CDR3, the DNA is TGTGCCAGGGCTATAGGTAGAGGAAACACCATATATTTT. This rearrangement joins TRBV19 to TRBJ1-3; D is undetermined. Germline V gene sequence: CDR1 LNHDA, CDR2 SQIVND (reference sequence). The CDR3 covers 13 residues. V lost 9 bases, J lost 4 bases, and 13 bases lay in between.

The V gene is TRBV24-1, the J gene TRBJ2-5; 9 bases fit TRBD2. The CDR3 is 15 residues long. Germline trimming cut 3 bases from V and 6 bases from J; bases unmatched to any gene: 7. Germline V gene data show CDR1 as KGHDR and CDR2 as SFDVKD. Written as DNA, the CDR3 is TGTGCCACCAGTGATACCGGGACTAGCATACAGACCCAGTACTTC. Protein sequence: CATSDTGTSIQTQYF.

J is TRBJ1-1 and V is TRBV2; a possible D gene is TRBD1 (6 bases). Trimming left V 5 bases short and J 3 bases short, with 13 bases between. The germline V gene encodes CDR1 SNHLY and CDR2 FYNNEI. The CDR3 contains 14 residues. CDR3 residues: CASSPIQGHTEAFF. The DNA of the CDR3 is TGTGCCAGCAGTCCTATACAGGGACACACTGAAGCTTTCTTT.

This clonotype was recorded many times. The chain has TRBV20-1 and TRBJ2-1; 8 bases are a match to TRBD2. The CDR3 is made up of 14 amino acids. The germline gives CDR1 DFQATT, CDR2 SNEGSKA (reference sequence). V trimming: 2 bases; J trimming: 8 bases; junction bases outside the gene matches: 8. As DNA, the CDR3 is TGCAGTGCTAGATCGAGGAGCGGGAGTGATGAGCAGTTCTTC. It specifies CSARSRSGSDEQFF.

This CDR3 reads CATSDPGLAGETQYF. The CDR3 coding sequence is TGTGCCACCAGTGATCCCGGACTAGCGGGAGAGACCCAGTACTTC. The chain employs TRBV24-1 and TRBJ2-5; the match to TRBD2 covers 11 bases. J lost 4 bases, V lost 3 bases, and 3 bases had no gene match. The CDR3 is 15 amino acids. Germline-derived CDR1 and CDR2 are KGHDR and SFDVKD.

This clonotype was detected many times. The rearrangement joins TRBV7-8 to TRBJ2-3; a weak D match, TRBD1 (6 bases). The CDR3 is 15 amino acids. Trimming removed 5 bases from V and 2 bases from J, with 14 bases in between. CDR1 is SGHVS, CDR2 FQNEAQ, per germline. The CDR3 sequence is CASSPRGGNTDTQYF. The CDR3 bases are TGTGCCAGCAGCCCCCGAGGGGGTAACACAGATACGCAGTATTTT.

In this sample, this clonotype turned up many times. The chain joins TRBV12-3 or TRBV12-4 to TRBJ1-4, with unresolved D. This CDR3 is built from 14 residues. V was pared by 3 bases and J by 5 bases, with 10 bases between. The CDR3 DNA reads TGTGCCAGCAGTTTCCAGGAGGGAAATGAAAAACTGTTTTTT. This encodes CASSFQEGNEKLFF.

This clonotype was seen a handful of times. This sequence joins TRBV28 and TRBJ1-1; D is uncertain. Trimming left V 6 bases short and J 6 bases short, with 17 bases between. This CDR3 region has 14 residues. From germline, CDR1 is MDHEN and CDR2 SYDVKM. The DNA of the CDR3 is TGTGCCAGCAGCTTTGGCAGGCGCTCGGCTGAAGCTTTCTTT. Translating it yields CASSFGRRSAEAFF.

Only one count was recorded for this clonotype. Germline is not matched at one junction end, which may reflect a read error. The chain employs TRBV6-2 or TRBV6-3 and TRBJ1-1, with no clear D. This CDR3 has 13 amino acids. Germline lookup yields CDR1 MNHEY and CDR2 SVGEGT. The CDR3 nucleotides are TGTGCCGGCAGTTACGGCTCAGCAAGTGAAGCTTTCTTT. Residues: CAGSYGSASEAFF.

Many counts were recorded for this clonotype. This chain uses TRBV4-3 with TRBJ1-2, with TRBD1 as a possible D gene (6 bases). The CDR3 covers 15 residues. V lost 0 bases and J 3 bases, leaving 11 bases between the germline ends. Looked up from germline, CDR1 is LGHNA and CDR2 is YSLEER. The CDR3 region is CASSQDRAGDYGYTF. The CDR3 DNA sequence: TGCGCCAGCAGCCAAGATAGGGCAGGGGACTATGGCTACACCTTC.

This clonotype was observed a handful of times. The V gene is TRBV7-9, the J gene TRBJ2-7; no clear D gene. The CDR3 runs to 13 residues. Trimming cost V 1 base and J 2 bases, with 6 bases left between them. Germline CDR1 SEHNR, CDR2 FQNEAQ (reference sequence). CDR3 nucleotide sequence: TGTGCCAGCAGCTTAGAAGCGCCCTACGAGCAGTACTTC. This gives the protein CASSLEAPYEQYF.

The CDR3 loop is CASSVGTSGKETQYF. CDR3 DNA sequence: TGTGCCAGCAGCGTGGGGACTAGCGGGAAAGAGACCCAGTACTTC. The chain combines TRBV14 with TRBJ2-5; 13 bases align to TRBD2. The junction had 3 bases not matched to a gene; V was cut back by 5 bases and J by 3 bases. Looked up from germline, CDR1 is SGHDN and CDR2 is FVKESK. This CDR3 region has 15 residues.

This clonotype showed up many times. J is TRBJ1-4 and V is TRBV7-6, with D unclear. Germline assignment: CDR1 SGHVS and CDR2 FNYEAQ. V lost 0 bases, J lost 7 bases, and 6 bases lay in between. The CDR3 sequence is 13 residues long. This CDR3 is CASSLARREKLFF. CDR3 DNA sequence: TGTGCCAGCAGCTTAGCCCGGCGTGAAAAACTGTTTTTT. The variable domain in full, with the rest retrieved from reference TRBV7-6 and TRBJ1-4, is GAGVSQSPRYKVTKRGQDVALRCDPISGHVSLYWYRQALGQGPEFLTYFNYEAQQDKSGLPNDRFSAERPEGSISTLTIQRTEQRDSAMYRCASSLARREKLFFGSGTQLSVL.

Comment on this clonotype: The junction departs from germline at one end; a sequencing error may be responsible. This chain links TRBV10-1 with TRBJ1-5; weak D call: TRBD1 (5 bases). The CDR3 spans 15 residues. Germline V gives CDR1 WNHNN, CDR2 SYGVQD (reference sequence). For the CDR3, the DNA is TGTGCCATCAGTGAGTCGATCAGGGGCAATCAGCCCCAGCATTTT. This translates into CAISESIRGNQPQHF.

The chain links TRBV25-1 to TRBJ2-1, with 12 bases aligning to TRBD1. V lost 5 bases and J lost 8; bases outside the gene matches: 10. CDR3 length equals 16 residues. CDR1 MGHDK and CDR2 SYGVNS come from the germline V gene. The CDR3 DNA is TGTGCCAGCAGTCCCTGGGGACAGGGGGCAGGAGATGAGCAGTTCTTC. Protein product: CASSPWGQGAGDEQFF. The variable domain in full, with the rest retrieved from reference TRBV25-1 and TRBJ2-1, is EADIYQTPRYLVIGTGKKITLECSQTMGHDKMYWYQQDPGMELHLIHYSYGVNSTEKGDLSSESTVSRIRTEHFPLTLESARPSHTSQYLCASSPWGQGAGDEQFFGPGTRLTVL.

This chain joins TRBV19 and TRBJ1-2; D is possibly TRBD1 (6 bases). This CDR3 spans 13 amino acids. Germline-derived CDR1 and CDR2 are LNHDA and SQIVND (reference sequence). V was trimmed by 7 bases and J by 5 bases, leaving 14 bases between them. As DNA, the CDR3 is TGTGCCAGTAACCCACAGGGTAGATATGGCTACACCTTC. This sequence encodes CASNPQGRYGYTF.

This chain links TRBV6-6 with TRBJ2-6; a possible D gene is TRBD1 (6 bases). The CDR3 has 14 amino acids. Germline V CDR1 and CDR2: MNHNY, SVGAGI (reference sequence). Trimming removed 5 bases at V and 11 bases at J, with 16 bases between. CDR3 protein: CASSKEGVGDVLTF. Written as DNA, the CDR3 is TGTGCCAGCAGTAAAGAGGGGGTTGGGGACGTCCTGACTTTC.

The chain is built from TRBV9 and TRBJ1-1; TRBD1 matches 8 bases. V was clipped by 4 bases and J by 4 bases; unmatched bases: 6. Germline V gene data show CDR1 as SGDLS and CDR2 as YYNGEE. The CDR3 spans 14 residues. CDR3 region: CASSFVDRGTEAFF. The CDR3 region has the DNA TGTGCCAGCAGCTTCGTAGACAGGGGCACTGAAGCTTTCTTT.

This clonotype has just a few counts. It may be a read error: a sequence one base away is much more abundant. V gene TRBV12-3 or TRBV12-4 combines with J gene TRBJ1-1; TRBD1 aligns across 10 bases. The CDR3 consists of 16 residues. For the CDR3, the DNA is TGTGCCAGCAGTTCCGGGACAGGGGTTGTGAACACTGAAGCTTCCTTT. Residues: CASSSGTGVVNTEASF.

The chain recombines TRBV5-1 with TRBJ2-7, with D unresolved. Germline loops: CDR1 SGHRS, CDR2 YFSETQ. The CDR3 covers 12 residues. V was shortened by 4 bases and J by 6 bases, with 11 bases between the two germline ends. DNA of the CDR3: TGCGCCAGCAGCACTGGGATGCGCGAGCAGTACTTC. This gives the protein CASSTGMREQYF.